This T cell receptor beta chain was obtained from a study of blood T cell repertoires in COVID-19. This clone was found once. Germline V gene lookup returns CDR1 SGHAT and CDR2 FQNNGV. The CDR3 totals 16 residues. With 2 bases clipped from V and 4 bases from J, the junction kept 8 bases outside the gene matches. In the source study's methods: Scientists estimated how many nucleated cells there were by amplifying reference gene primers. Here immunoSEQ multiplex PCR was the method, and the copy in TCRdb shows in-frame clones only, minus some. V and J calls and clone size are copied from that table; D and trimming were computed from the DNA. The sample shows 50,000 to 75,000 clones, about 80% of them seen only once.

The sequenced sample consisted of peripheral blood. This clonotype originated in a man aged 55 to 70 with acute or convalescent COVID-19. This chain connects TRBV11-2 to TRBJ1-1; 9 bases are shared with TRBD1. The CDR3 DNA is TGTGCCAGCAGCTTACGACCAGGGACAGGGAGCACTGAAGCTTTCTTT. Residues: CASSLRPGTGSTEAFF.